This T cell receptor beta chain is drawn from a study of blood T cells in healthy people across ages. In the study overall: About one barcoded TCR beta cDNA was captured per two T cells.

Trimming took 7 bases from V and 2 from J, leaving 15 bases between them. CDR3 length: 14 amino acids. The germline CDR1 and CDR2 sequences are MDHEN and SYDVKM. Then a second PCR, running roughly 6 to 11 cycles, was carried out with a sample-barcoded 5' primer and a J-beta primer mix. Every cDNA molecule bore a tag from a template-switch adaptor containing 12 random nucleotides. TCRdb re-called the 5' RACE reads through MiXCR, storing one row per CDR3 protein. The top ten clones hold over 10% of a sample with some 900,000 distinct CDR3 sequences, around 48% of them seen once. Concerning this clonotype itself: This may be a read error: a much more frequent sequence differs by one nucleotide.

A minimum of 6 million PBMCs was isolated per sample. This TCR came from a man under 40 in good health. This rearrangement joins TRBV28 to TRBJ2-7; D uncertain. The sample consisted of blood. Here the CDR3 reads CASNPRYKAYEQYF. For the CDR3, the DNA is TGTGCCAGCAATCCCCGATATAAGGCCTACGAGCAGTACTTC.